The 2 T cell receptor beta chains below all came from one sample that was sequenced in a study of T cells in women clearing cervical HPV infection. Repertoires were generated with immunoSEQ multiplex PCR, while TCRdb's copy carries only in-frame clones and drops some. In all, the sample yields tens of thousands of clones. Sequenced sample: blood buffy coat. The receptors were sampled from a woman aged 18 to 75 with a cervical HPV16 infection that either progressed to CIN3+ or cleared (not recorded which).

A remark on this clone: Read data end 3 residues before the CDR3 end; the end is taken from the germline J gene. The chain recombines TRBV7-2 with TRBJ2-1; 10 bases map to TRBD2. CDR3 length: 16 residues. V was pared by 0 bases and J by 4 bases, with 3 bases of the junction left unmatched. Germline CDR1 reads SGHTA; CDR2 reads FQGNSA. CDR3 DNA (partial): TGTGCCAGCAGCTTAGCTGGACTAGCGGCTTACAATGAG. The encoded protein is CASSLAGLAAYNE. The entire CDR3 reads CASSLAGLAAYNEQFF.

The CDR3 bases that were read are TGTGCCAGCAGTGAGGGCAGGGTAGGAGAAAAG. Protein: CASSEGRVGEK. The CDR3 in its entirety is CASSEGRVGEKLFF. This chain links TRBV6-1 with TRBJ2-2, with D perhaps TRBD1 (5 bases). Read coverage stops 3 residues before the CDR3 terminus; the germline J gene supplies the remainder. The CDR3 consists of 14 residues. Germline V gene lookup returns CDR1 MNHNS and CDR2 SASEGT.